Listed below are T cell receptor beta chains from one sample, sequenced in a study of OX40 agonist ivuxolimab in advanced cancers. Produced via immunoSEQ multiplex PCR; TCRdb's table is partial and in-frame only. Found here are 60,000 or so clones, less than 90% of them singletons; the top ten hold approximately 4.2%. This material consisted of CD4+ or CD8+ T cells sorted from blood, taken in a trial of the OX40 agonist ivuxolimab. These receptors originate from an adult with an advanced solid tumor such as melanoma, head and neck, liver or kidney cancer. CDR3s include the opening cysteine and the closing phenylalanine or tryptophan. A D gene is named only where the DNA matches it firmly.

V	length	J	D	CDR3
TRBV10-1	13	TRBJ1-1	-	CASRRDVNTEAFF
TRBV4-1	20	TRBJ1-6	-	CASSPQWSGGISSYNSPLHF
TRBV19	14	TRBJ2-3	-	CASKPPSGTDTQYF
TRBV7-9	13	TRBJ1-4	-	CASSSQNREKLFF
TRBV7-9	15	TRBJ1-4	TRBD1	CASSKWDSSHEKLFF
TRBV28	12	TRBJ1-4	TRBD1	CASSPNRGGLFF
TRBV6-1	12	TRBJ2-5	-	CASSEAPRTQYF
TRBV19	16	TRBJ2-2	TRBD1	CASSIGQGAWTGELFF
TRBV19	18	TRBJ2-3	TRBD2	CASSILAGGPSSTDTQYF
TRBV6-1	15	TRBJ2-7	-	CASSDSGTPFYEQYF
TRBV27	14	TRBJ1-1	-	CASRPPGPYTEAFF
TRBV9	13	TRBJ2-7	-	CASSATSGVEQYF
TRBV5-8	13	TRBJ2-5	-	CASSLEIRRTQYF
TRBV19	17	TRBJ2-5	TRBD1	CASSIFYGTGERETQYF
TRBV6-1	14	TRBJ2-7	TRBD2	CASSRSGGSYEQYF
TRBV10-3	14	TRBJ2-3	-	CAISEDGSTDTQYF
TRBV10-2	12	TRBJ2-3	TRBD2	CASKRGPDTQYF
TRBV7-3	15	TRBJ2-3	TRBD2	CASSTAGARTDTQYF
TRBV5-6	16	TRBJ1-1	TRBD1	CASSLGQGTLSTEAFF
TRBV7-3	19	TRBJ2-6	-	CASSPRGTRAPLGANVLTF
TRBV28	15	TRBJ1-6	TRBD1	CASRADRGGNSPLHF
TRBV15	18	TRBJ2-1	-	CATSRGRGAVGKDNEQFF
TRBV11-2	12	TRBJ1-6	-	CASSLQNSPLHF
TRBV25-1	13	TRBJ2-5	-	CASSTWGLETQYF